This note documents a single T cell receptor beta chain sequence. The data were obtained in a study of blood T cell repertoires in COVID-19. The table came from immunoSEQ multiplex PCR; TCRdb's copy has only in-frame clones and leaves some out. The sample has 70,000 to 90,000 clones, 65% to 90% seen once. The sample taken for sequencing was peripheral blood. The sequence was obtained from a middle-aged man with COVID-19, enrolled during active disease.

DNA for the CDR3: TGTGCCAGCAGTTACCCCAATGTAGGGGGCGAGCAGTACTTC. Its protein product is CASSYPNVGGEQYF. V and J are TRBV6-5 and TRBJ2-7; weak D call: TRBD1 (6 bases). V was shortened by 2 bases and J by 6 bases, with 14 bases between the two germline ends. There are 14 residues in the CDR3. The germline gives CDR1 MNHEY, CDR2 SVGAGI.